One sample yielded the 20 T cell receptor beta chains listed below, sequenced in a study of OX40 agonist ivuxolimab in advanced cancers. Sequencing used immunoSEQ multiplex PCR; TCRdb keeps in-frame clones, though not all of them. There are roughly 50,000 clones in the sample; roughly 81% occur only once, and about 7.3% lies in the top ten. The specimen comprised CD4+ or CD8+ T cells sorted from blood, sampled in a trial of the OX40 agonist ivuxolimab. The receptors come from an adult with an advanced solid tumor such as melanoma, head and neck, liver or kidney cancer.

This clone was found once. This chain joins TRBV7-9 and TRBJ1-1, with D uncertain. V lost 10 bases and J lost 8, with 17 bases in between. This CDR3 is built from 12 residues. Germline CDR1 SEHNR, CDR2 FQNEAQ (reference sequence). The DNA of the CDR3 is TGTGCCACCCCCCCGGTGGACGGCGAAGCTTTCTTT. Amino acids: CATPPVDGEAFF.

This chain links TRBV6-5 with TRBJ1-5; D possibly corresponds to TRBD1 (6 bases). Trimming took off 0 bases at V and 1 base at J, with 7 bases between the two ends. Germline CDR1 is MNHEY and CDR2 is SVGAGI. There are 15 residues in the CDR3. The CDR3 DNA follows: TGTGCCAGCAGTTACTCTGGACAGAGCAATCAGCCCCAGCATTTT. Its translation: CASSYSGQSNQPQHF.

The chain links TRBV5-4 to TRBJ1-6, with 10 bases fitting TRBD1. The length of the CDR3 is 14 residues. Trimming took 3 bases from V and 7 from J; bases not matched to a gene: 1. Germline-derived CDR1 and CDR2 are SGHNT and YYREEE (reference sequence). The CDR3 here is CASSWGQGNSPLHF. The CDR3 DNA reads TGTGCCAGCAGCTGGGGACAGGGGAATTCACCCCTCCACTTT.

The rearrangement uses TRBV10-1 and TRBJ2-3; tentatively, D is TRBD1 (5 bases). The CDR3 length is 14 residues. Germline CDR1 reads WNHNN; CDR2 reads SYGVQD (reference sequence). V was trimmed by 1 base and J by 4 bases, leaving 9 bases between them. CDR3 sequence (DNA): TGCGCCAGCAGTGAGTTTCAGGGCTCAGATACGCAGTATTTT. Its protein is CASSEFQGSDTQYF.

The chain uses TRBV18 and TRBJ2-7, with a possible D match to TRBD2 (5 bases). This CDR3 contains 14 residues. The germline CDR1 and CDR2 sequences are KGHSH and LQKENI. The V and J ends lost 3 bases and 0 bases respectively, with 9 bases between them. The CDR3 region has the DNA TGTGCCAGCTCACCCAACCGGGACTCCTACGAGCAGTACTTC. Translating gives CASSPNRDSYEQYF.

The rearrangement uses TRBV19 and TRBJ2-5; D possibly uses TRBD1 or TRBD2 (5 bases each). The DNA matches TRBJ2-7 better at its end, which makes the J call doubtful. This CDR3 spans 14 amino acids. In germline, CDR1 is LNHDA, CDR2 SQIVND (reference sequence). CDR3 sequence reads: CASSSWDRSYEQYF. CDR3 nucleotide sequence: TGTGCCAGTAGTTCCTGGGACCGCTCCTACGAGCAGTACTTC.

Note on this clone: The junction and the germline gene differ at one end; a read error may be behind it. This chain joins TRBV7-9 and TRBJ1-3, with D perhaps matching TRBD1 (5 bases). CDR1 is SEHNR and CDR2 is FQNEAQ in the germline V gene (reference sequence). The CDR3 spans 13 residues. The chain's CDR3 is CGREGSSGNTIYF. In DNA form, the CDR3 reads TGCGGGCGAGAGGGGAGCTCTGGAAACACCATATATTTT.

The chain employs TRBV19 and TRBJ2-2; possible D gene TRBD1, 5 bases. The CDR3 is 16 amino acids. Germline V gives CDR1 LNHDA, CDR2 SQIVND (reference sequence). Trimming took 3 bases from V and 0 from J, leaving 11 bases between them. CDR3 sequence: CASSMTVPPNTGELFF. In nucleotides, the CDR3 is TGTGCCAGTAGTATGACAGTCCCTCCGAACACCGGGGAGCTGTTTTTT.

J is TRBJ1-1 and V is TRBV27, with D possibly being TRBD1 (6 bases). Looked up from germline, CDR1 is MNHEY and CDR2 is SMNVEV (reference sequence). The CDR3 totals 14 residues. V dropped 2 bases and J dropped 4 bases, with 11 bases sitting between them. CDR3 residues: CASSLRQAGTEAFF. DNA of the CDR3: TGTGCCAGCAGTTTAAGACAGGCTGGCACTGAAGCTTTCTTT.

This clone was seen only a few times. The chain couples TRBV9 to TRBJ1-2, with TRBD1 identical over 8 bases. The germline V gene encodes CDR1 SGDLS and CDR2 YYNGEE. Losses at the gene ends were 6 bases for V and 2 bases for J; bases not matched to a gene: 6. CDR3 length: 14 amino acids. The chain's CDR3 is CASTGGADNYGYTF. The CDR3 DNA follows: TGTGCCAGCACAGGGGGCGCGGACAACTATGGCTACACCTTC.

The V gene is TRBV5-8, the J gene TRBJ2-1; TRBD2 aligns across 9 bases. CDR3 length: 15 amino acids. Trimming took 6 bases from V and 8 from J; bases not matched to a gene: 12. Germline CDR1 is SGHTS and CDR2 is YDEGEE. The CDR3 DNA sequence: TGTGCCAGCACCGTCGGGCTAGCGGGGTCCGATGAGCAGTTCTTC. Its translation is CASTVGLAGSDEQFF.

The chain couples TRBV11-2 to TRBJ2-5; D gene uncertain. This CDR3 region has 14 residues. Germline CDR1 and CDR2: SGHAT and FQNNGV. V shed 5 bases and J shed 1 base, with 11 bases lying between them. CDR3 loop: CASSGPLGQETQYF. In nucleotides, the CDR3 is TGTGCCAGCAGCGGGCCCTTGGGCCAAGAGACCCAGTACTTC.

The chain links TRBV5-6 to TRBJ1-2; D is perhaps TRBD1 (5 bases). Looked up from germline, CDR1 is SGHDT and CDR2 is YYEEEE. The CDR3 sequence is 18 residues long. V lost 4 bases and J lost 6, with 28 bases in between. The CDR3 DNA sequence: TGTGCCAGCAGCCCCAGAGAGGGGACGGATATTTTCTTAAATGGCTACACCTTC. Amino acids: CASSPREGTDIFLNGYTF.

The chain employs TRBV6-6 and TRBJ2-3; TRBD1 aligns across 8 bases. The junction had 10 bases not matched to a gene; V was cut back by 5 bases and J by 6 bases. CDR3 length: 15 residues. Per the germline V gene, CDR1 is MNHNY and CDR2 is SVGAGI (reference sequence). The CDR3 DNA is TGTGCCAGCAGTCCAAGGGACAGGCGAGGTGATACGCAGTATTTT. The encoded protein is CASSPRDRRGDTQYF.

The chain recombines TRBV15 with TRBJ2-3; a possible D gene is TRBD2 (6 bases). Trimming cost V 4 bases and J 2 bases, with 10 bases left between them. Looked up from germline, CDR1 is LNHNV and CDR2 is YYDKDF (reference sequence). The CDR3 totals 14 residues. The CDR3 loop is CATSKDYYTDTQYF. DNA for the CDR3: TGTGCCACCAGCAAGGACTACTACACAGATACGCAGTATTTT.

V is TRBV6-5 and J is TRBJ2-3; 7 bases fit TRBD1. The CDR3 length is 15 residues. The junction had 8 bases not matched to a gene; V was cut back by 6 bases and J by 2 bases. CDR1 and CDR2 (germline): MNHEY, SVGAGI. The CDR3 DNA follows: TGTGCCAGCAGCTTCCGACAGGGCACCACAGATACGCAGTATTTT. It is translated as CASSFRQGTTDTQYF.

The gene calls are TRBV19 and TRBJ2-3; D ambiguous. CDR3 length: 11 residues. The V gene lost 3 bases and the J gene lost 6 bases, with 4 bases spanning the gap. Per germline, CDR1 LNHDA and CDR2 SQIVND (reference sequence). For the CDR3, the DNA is TGTGCCAGTAGTATCGGTGATACGCAGTATTTT. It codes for CASSIGDTQYF.

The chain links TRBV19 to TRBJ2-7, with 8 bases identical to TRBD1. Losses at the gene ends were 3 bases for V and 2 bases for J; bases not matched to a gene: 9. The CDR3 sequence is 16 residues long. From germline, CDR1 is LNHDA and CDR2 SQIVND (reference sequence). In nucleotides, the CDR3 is TGTGCCAGTAGTATCAACAGTCAGGGGGCAACCTACGAGCAGTACTTC. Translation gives CASSINSQGATYEQYF.

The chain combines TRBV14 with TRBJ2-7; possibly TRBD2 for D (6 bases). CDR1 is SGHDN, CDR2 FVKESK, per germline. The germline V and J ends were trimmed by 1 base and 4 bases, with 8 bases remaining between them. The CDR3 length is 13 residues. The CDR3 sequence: CASSQVGRYEQYF. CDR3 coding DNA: TGTGCCAGCAGCCAAGTTGGGAGGTACGAGCAGTACTTC.

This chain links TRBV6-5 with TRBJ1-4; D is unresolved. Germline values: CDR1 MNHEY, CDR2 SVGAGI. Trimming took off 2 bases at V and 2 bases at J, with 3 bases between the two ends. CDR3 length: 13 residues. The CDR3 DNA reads TGTGCCAGCAGTTACCAGACTAATGAAAAACTGTTTTTT. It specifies CASSYQTNEKLFF.